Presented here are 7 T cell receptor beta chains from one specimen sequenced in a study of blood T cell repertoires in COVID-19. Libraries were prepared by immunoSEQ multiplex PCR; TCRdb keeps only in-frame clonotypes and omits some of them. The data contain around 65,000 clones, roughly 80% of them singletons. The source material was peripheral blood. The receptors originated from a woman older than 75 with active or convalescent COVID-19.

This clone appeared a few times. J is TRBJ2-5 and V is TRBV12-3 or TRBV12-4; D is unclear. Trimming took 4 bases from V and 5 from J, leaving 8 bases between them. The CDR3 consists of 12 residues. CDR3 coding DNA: TGTGCCAGCAGTTCCGTTGTGGAGACCCAGTACTTC. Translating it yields CASSSVVETQYF.

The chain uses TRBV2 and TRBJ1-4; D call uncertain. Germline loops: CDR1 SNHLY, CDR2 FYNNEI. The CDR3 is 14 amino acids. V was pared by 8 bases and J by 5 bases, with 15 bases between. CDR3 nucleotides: TGTGCCAGCGCCACCATCAGAACGAATGAAAAACTGTTTTTT. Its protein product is CASATIRTNEKLFF.

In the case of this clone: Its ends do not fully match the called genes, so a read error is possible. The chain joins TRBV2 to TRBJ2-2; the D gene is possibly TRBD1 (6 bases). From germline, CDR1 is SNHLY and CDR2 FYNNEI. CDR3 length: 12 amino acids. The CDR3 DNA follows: TGTGCCAGCAGTGTTTCGTACAGGGACCTGTTTTTT. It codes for CASSVSYRDLFF.

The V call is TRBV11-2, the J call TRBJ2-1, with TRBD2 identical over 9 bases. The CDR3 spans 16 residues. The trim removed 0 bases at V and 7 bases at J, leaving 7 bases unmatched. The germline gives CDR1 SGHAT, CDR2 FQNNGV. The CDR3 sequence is CASSLESAGGRNEQFF. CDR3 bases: TGTGCCAGCAGCTTAGAATCGGCGGGGGGGCGTAATGAGCAGTTCTTC.

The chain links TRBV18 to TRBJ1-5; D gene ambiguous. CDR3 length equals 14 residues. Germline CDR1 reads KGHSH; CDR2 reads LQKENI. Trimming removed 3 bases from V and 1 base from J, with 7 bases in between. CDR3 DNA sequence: TGTGCCAGCTCACCGGAGGGAAGCAATCAGCCCCAGCATTTT. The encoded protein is CASSPEGSNQPQHF.

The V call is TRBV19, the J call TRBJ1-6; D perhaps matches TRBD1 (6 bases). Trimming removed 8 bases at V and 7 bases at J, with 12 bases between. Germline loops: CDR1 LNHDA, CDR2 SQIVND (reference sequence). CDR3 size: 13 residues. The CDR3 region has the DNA TGTGCCAGTTCTTACAGGGAAAATTCACCCCTCCACTTT. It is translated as CASSYRENSPLHF.

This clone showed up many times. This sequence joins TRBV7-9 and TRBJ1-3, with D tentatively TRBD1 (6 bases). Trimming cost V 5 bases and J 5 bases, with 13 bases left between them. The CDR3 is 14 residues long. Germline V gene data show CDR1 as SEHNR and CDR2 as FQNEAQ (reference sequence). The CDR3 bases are TGTGCCAGCAGCCTTACAGGGACGAGAAACACCATATATTTT. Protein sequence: CASSLTGTRNTIYF.